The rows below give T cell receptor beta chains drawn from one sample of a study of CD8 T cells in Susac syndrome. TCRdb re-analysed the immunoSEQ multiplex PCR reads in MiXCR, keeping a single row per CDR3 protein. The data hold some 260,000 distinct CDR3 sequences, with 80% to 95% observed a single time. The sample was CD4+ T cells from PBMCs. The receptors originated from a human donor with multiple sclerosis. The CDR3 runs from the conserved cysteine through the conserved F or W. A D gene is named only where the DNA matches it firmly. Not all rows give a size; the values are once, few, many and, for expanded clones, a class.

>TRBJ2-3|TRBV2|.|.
CASKRDGSTDTQYF
TGTGCCAGCAAACGGGACGGAAGCACAGATACGCAGTATTTT
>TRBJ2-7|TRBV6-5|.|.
CASSYATAGMGRNSYEQYF
TGTGCCAGCAGTTACGCGACCGCCGGGATGGGACGGAACTCCTACGAGCAGTACTTC
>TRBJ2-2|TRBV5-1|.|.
CASAVSQTSTGELFF
TGCGCCAGCGCCGTGAGCCAGACCTCCACCGGGGAGCTGTTTTTT
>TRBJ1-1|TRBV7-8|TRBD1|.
CASSVGTGVGAFF
TGTGCCAGCAGCGTCGGGACAGGGGTTGGAGCTTTCTTT
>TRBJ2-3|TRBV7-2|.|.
CASSLAWTDTQYF
TGTGCCAGCAGCTTAGCGTGGACAGATACGCAGTATTTT
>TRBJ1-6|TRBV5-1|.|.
CASSLGRIDSPLHF
TGCGCCAGCAGCTTGGGCAGGATTGATTCACCCCTCCACTTT
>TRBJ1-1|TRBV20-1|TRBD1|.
CSARVTQGVRGEAFF
TGCAGTGCTAGAGTCACTCAGGGGGTGCGGGGTGAAGCTTTCTTT
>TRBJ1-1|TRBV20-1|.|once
CSVDNTEAFF
TGCAGTGTGGACAACACTGAAGCTTTCTTT
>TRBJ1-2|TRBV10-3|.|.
CAISEVQGRGRGYTF
TGTGCCATCAGTGAGGTTCAGGGGCGAGGGAGAGGCTACACCTTC
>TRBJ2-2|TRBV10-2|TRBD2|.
CASSGRPGTSGTGELFF
TGCGCCAGCAGTGGGCGACCCGGGACTAGCGGCACCGGGGAGCTGTTTTTT
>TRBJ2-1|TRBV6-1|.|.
CASSRDGAYNEQFF
TGTGCCAGCAGTCGGGACGGAGCTTACAATGAGCAGTTCTTC
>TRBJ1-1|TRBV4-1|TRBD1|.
CASSQAQGARTEAFF
TGCGCCAGCAGCCAAGCGCAGGGGGCAAGGACTGAAGCTTTCTTT
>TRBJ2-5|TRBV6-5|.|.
CASSYLGYQETQYF
TGTGCCAGCAGTTACTTGGGGTACCAAGAGACCCAGTACTTC
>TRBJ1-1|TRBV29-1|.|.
CSVVLGRGFTEAFF
TGCAGCGTTGTGTTGGGGAGGGGCTTCACTGAAGCTTTCTTT
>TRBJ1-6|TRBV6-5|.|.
CASSLTKGDSPLHF
TGTGCCAGCAGCCTTACAAAAGGTGATTCACCCCTCCACTTT
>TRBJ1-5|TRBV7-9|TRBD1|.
CASSLARTGKLDQPQHF
TGTGCCAGCAGCTTAGCCAGGACAGGGAAGTTGGATCAGCCCCAGCATTTT
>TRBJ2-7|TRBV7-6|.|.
CASSLETYEQYF
TGTGCCAGCAGCTTAGAGACATACGAGCAGTACTTC
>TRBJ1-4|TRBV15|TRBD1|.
CATNSGTGNEKLFF
TGTGCCACCAATTCCGGGACAGGGAATGAAAAACTGTTTTTT
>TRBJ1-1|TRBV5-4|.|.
CASSFPDGNTEAFF
TGTGCCAGCAGCTTCCCAGACGGGAACACTGAAGCTTTCTTT
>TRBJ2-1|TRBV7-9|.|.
CASSLGTGRNEQFF
TGTGCCAGCAGCTTAGGGACGGGGCGGAATGAGCAGTTCTTC
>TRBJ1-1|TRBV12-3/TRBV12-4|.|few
CASSLDGGNTEAFF
TGTGCCAGCAGTTTGGACGGGGGGAACACTGAAGCTTTCTTT
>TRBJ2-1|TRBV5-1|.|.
CASNLGRQKHNEQFF
TGCGCCAGCAACTTGGGTCGGCAGAAGCACAATGAGCAGTTCTTC
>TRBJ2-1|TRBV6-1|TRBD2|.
CASSDWGGGPLDEQFF
TGTGCCAGCAGTGATTGGGGGGGAGGGCCTTTGGATGAGCAGTTCTTC
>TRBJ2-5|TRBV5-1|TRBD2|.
CASSSYSGRSQETQYF
TGCGCCAGCAGCTCCTACAGCGGGAGGAGTCAAGAGACCCAGTACTTC
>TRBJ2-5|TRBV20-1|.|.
CSARELLRPQYF
TGCAGTGCTAGGGAATTACTCCGCCCCCAGTACTTC
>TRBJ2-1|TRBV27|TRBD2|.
CASNIGTNLNEQFF
TGTGCCAGCAATATCGGGACTAATCTCAATGAGCAGTTCTTC
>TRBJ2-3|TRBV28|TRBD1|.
CASLDRAGQTQYF
TGTGCCAGCTTGGACAGGGCCGGACAGACGCAGTATTTT
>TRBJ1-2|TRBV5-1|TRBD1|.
CASSPGTDNYGYTF
TGCGCCAGCAGCCCCGGGACAGATAACTATGGCTACACCTTC
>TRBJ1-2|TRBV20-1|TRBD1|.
CSARIVWGTGGFGYGYTF
TGCAGTGCTAGAATAGTTTGGGGGACAGGGGGCTTCGGCTATGGCTACACCTTC
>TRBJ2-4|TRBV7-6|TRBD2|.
CASSPRTDSASGDPGKNIQYF
TGTGCCAGCAGCCCGAGGACAGATTCGGCTAGCGGGGACCCTGGCAAAAACATTCAGTACTTC
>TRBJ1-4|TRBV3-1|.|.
CASSQAGEPTNEKLFF
TGTGCCAGCAGCCAAGCGGGTGAGCCAACTAATGAAAAACTGTTTTTT